The entry that follows covers one T cell receptor (beta chain) sequence. The data originate from a study of CD8 T cells in Susac syndrome. The CDR3 contains 16 residues. Germline V gene sequence: CDR1 DFQATT, CDR2 SNEGSKA (reference sequence). Between the trimmed V and J ends, which lost 0 bases and 2 bases, there was a span of 14 bases. cDNA came from around 0.5 to 1 ug RNA primed by random hexamers. A single record per CDR3 protein comes from TCRdb applying MiXCR to the immunoSEQ multiplex PCR reads. The table shows approximately 130,000 distinct CDR3 sequences, with 94% occurring only once. Sequencing was performed on CD4+ T cells from PBMCs. The chain has TRBV20-1 and TRBJ1-5; D is unresolved. The receptor's source is a human donor in good health. CDR3 coding DNA: TGCAGTGCTAGAGATCATGTGGCTGGGGGCAATCAGCCCCAGCATTTT. Encoded protein: CSARDHVAGGNQPQHF.